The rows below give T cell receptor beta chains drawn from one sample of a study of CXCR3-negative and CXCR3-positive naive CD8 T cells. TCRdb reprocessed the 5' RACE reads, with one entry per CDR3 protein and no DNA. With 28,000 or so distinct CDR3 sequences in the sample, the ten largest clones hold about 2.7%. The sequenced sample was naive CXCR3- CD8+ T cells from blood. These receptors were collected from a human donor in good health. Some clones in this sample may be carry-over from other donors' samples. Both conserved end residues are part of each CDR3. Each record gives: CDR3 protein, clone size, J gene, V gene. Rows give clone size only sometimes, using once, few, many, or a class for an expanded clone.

CASSPGTGIYEQYF,.,TRBJ2-7,TRBV12-3/TRBV12-4
CASSPFQAGEQFF,medium-sized,TRBJ2-1,TRBV5-5
CSARSITGPPYNEQFF,.,TRBJ2-1,TRBV20-1
CASSPYSGSYEQYF,.,TRBJ2-7,TRBV9
CASSSNRGQPQHF,.,TRBJ1-5,TRBV6-2/TRBV6-3
CSAGSRDEKSYNEQFF,.,TRBJ2-1,TRBV20-1
CASIKQLNTGELFF,.,TRBJ2-2,TRBV6-6
CASSLEGYSPLHF,.,TRBJ1-6,TRBV13
CASSRDRDRSTDTQYF,.,TRBJ2-3,TRBV7-2
CASGLPRSGETQYF,.,TRBJ2-5,TRBV12-5
CAISEAYEQYF,.,TRBJ2-7,TRBV10-3
CASSLPGQQAYEQYF,.,TRBJ2-7,TRBV28
CSVSIGDTEAFF,.,TRBJ1-1,TRBV29-1
CARPSGRHEQYF,.,TRBJ2-7,TRBV28
CASPPKGNYGYTF,.,TRBJ1-2,TRBV28
CASSSSVSGEGYTF,.,TRBJ1-2,TRBV7-9
CASSFKQGVYTEAFF,.,TRBJ1-1,TRBV21-1
CASSLVRIPLGTEAFF,.,TRBJ1-1,TRBV7-9
CASSQEAGTGDIANTEAFF,.,TRBJ1-1,TRBV3-1
CSARGGPHTSSYEQYF,.,TRBJ2-7,TRBV20-1
CASSQAKGLAKNIQYF,.,TRBJ2-4,TRBV14
CSAPPGQGSIYEQYF,.,TRBJ2-7,TRBV20-1
CASKGQGAYEQYF,.,TRBJ2-7,TRBV28
CSATDRGSSSYEQYF,medium-sized,TRBJ2-7,TRBV20-1
CASSQSTSPQETQYF,medium-sized,TRBJ2-5,TRBV23-1
CSARVTGNYEQYF,.,TRBJ2-7,TRBV20-1
CASSSTGGTARTYF,.,TRBJ2-7,TRBV7-9
CASSLYRAANYGYTF,medium-sized,TRBJ1-2,TRBV12-3/TRBV12-4
CSANGPGGRSYEQYF,.,TRBJ2-7,TRBV20-1
CASSFPIGAAVKEAFF,.,TRBJ1-1,TRBV5-1
CASSPRSRTFQETQYF,.,TRBJ2-5,TRBV13
CASRLFMGETQYF,.,TRBJ2-5,TRBV28
CASSQDSASSYEQYF,.,TRBJ2-7,TRBV14
CASSILDRDPEAFF,.,TRBJ1-1,TRBV7-9
CATRGTGKETQYF,.,TRBJ2-5,TRBV24-1
CASSFGPALISGNTIYF,.,TRBJ1-3,TRBV7-2
CASSPRGTDTQYF,.,TRBJ2-3,TRBV11-3
CASSRLETPYEQYF,.,TRBJ2-7,TRBV14
CASSLGEGNEQFF,.,TRBJ2-1,TRBV5-1
CASSLSGVTYNEQFF,.,TRBJ2-1,TRBV27
CASSPGTVRYEQYF,.,TRBJ2-7,TRBV4-2